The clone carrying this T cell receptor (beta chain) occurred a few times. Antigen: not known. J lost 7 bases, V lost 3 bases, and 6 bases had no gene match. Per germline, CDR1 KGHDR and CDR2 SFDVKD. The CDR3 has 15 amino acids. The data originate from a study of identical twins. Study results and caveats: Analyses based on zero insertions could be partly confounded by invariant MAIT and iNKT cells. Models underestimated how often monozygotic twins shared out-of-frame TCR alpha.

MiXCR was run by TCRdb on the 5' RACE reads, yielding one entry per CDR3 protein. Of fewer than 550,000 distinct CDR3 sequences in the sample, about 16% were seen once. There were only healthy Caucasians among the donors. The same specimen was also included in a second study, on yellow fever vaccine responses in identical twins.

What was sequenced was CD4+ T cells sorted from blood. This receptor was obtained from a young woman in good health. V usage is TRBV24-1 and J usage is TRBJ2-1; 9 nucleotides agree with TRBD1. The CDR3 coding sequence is TGTGCCACCAGTGATCCGGGACAGGGCTGGAATGAGCAGTTCTTC. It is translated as CATSDPGQGWNEQFF.